This T cell receptor beta chain stems from a study of T cell changes during pregnancy in multiple sclerosis. V dropped 6 bases and J dropped 7; count of bases not matched to a gene: 6. CDR1 is SGHTA, CDR2 FQGNSA, per germline. There are 13 residues in the CDR3. Data came from immunoSEQ multiplex PCR; TCRdb stores just in-frame clones and leaves some out. The table has fewer than 70,000 clones, 85% to 95% seen once. The starting material was CD8+ T cells from peripheral blood mononuclear cells, obtained in the third trimester of pregnancy. The clonotype originates from a female donor in good health, enrolled as a control in a pregnancy study. The chain joins TRBV7-2 to TRBJ1-1; 9 bases align to TRBD1. The CDR3 DNA reads TGTGCCAGCAGTCCCGGGACAGGGATTGAAGCTTTCTTT. Its translation: CASSPGTGIEAFF.